The 18 T cell receptor beta chains below were found in one sample sequenced in a study of blood T cell repertoires in COVID-19. Libraries were prepared by immunoSEQ multiplex PCR; TCRdb keeps only in-frame clonotypes and omits some of them. The sample shows roughly 250,000 clones, about 83% of them seen only once. The sample comprised peripheral blood. Receptors originate from a woman in her forties who had recovered from COVID-19.

The genes are TRBV3-1 (or the pseudogene TRBV3-2) and TRBJ1-4; TRBD1 might be the D (5 bases). The V gene lost 1 base and the J gene lost 1 base, with 13 bases spanning the gap. Germline lookup yields CDR1 LGHDT and CDR2 YNNKEL (reference sequence). This CDR3 is built from 17 residues. The CDR3 loop reads CASSQVTSGLTNEKLFF. CDR3 DNA sequence: TGTGCCAGCAGCCAAGTGACTTCAGGGTTAACTAATGAAAAACTGTTTTTT.

This clone was counted a single time. The rearrangement links TRBV28 to TRBJ1-5; D remains ambiguous. The germline V gene has CDR1 MDHEN and CDR2 SYDVKM. CDR3 size: 15 residues. Trimming removed 6 bases at V and 0 bases at J, with 12 bases between. The CDR3 is CASSSTPNSNQPQHF. CDR3 sequence (DNA): TGTGCCAGCAGCTCGACACCTAATAGCAATCAGCCCCAGCATTTT.

The V and J genes are TRBV28 and TRBJ1-1; TRBD1 might be the D (5 bases). Deletions cut 5 bases from V and 5 bases from J, with 18 bases between. CDR3 length: 15 residues. The V gene's germline CDR1 is MDHEN and CDR2 SYDVKM. CDR3 in DNA: TGTGCCAGCAGTGGCTTGGAAAGGGGAGGTACTGAAGCTTTCTTT. Translated: CASSGLERGGTEAFF.

The chain carries TRBV9 and TRBJ1-5, with 10 bases aligning to TRBD1. The CDR3 length is 19 residues. Germline V gives CDR1 SGDLS, CDR2 YYNGEE. V shed 0 bases, J shed 7 bases, and the junction held 16 bases outside the gene matches. CDR3 nucleotides: TGTGCCAGCAGCGTAGCGGGCCGACAGGGGGCCAACCCGGGGCAGCCCCAGCATTTT. Amino acids: CASSVAGRQGANPGQPQHF.

The chain couples TRBV19 to TRBJ2-7; 10 positions agree with TRBD1. V shed 5 bases and J 4 bases; nucleotides not matched to a gene: 8. CDR1 LNHDA and CDR2 SQIVND come from the germline V gene (reference sequence). This CDR3 has 15 amino acids. DNA of the CDR3: TGTGCCAGTAGTCCGACAGGGGGCGGGGGATACGAGCAGTACTTC. It is translated as CASSPTGGGGYEQYF.

The chain employs TRBV2 and TRBJ1-2; D might be TRBD1 (5 bases). Germline lookup yields CDR1 SNHLY and CDR2 FYNNEI. There are 15 residues in the CDR3. V was trimmed by 5 bases and J by 8 bases, leaving 21 bases between them. The CDR3, as DNA: TGTGCCAGCAGTCCCAATCGGGGGGTTTCGTCCGGCTACACCTTC. Amino acid sequence: CASSPNRGVSSGYTF. The variable domain in full, completed from reference TRBV2 and TRBJ1-2, reads EPEVTQTPSHQVTQMGQEVILRCVPISNHLYFYWYRQILGQKVEFLVSFYNNEISEKSEIFDDQFSVERPDGSNFTLKIRSTKLEDSAMYFCASSPNRGVSSGYTFGSGTRLTVV.

The chain links TRBV12-3 or TRBV12-4 to TRBJ2-7; D perhaps matches TRBD1 (6 bases). The CDR3 length is 13 residues. V lost 4 bases to trimming and J lost 1 base, with 8 bases between them. Here the CDR3 DNA reads TGTGCCAGCAGTTCGGACAGATCCTACGAGCAGTACTTC. This gives the protein CASSSDRSYEQYF.

The chain has TRBV19 and TRBJ1-5, with 10 bases fitting TRBD1. Germline loops: CDR1 LNHDA, CDR2 SQIVND (reference sequence). V was clipped by 5 bases and J by 4 bases; unmatched bases: 11. The CDR3 has 17 amino acids. The CDR3 DNA follows: TGTGCCAGTAGTGTATCGGGGACAGGGGTCTTTAATCAGCCCCAGCATTTT. As protein: CASSVSGTGVFNQPQHF.

The chain is built from TRBV28 and TRBJ1-1; D remains ambiguous. V was cut by 8 bases and J by 0 bases, with 10 bases left in between. The germline CDR1 and CDR2 sequences are MDHEN and SYDVKM. CDR3 size: 13 residues. The CDR3 DNA is TGTGCCAGCCTACAGAGCATGAACACTGAAGCTTTCTTT. Translated, it gives CASLQSMNTEAFF.

With respect to this clone: Mismatch with germline at one junction end may stem from a read error. The J gene is TRBJ2-1, the V gene TRBV27; 10 nucleotides align to TRBD1. This CDR3 has 15 amino acids. Per the germline V gene, CDR1 is MNHEY and CDR2 is SMNVEV (reference sequence). CDR3 nucleotides: TGTGCCAGCAGTATATCGACAGGGGGCAGAAATGAGCAGTTCTTC. This sequence encodes CASSISTGGRNEQFF.

J is TRBJ1-1 and V is TRBV12-3 or TRBV12-4; unclear D gene. The CDR3 loop spans 13 amino acids. Trimming took off 3 bases at V and 3 bases at J, with 8 bases between the two ends. The CDR3 nucleotides read TGTGCCAGCAGTTTCAAAAGAGACACTGAAGCTTTCTTT. Protein product: CASSFKRDTEAFF.

V is TRBV5-1 and J is TRBJ2-1, with D maybe TRBD1 (6 bases). Germline V gene data show CDR1 as SGHRS and CDR2 as YFSETQ. Trimming removed 5 bases from V and 2 bases from J, with 17 bases in between. CDR3 size: 16 residues. The CDR3: CASRSVTGSTYNEQFF. DNA for the CDR3: TGCGCCAGCAGGTCGGTCACAGGGAGTACCTACAATGAGCAGTTCTTC.

The V gene is TRBV24-1, the J gene TRBJ2-1; 10 positions agree with TRBD2. Per the germline V gene, CDR1 is KGHDR and CDR2 is SFDVKD. The CDR3 extends over 15 amino acids. The V gene end was trimmed by 5 bases and the J gene end by 9 bases; junction bases not matched to a gene: 9. The DNA for the CDR3 is TGTGCCACCAGTGTTGTAAGCGGGGGGGCGATTGAGCAGTTCTTC. It codes for CATSVVSGGAIEQFF.

V gene TRBV5-1 combines with J gene TRBJ2-7; the D is unclear. Germline V gene lookup returns CDR1 SGHRS and CDR2 YFSETQ. This CDR3 comprises 14 residues. Trimming cost V 0 bases and J 7 bases, with 14 bases left between them. CDR3 sequence reads: CASSLGSAAGEQYF. CDR3 DNA sequence: TGCGCCAGCAGCTTGGGAAGCGCGGCTGGGGAGCAGTACTTC.

V is TRBV19 and J is TRBJ2-7, with D possibly TRBD2 on 5 matching bases. The CDR3 loop spans 14 amino acids. Trimming pared 4 bases from V and 3 bases from J, leaving 13 bases between. The germline CDR1 and CDR2 sequences are LNHDA and SQIVND (reference sequence). The CDR3 spells CASSRRAGNYEQYF. DNA of the CDR3: TGTGCCAGTAGTAGAAGGGCCGGGAACTACGAGCAGTACTTC.

This chain connects TRBV2 to TRBJ1-1; D may be TRBD1 (6 bases). The V end was cut by 5 bases, the J end by 4 bases, with 11 bases between. The CDR3 runs 13 residues. Germline V gene data show CDR1 as SNHLY and CDR2 as FYNNEI. The CDR3 DNA sequence: TGTGCCAGCAGTTCCAGGGGCGGCACTGAAGCTTTCTTT. As protein: CASSSRGGTEAFF.

This sequence joins TRBV5-1 and TRBJ1-1, with D possibly matching TRBD1 (6 bases). CDR1 and CDR2 from the germline V gene are SGHRS and YFSETQ. With 2 bases removed from V and 1 base from J, the gap between germline ends came to 9 bases. The length of the CDR3 is 14 residues. The CDR3 DNA follows: TGCGCCAGCAGCTTCGGACAGACGAACACTGAAGCTTTCTTT. It specifies CASSFGQTNTEAFF.

The chain uses TRBV28 and TRBJ1-2, with D tentatively TRBD1 (5 bases). The CDR3 covers 14 residues. Germline V CDR1 and CDR2: MDHEN, SYDVKM. Deletions cut 5 bases from V and 5 bases from J, with 15 bases between. CDR3 residues: CASSPQGLIYGYTF. The CDR3 DNA follows: TGTGCCAGCAGTCCCCAGGGCCTAATATATGGCTACACCTTC.